The following is a T cell receptor (beta chain) sequence with its context. The specificity of this receptor is unknown. Base qualities are not provided; no much larger clone lies one nucleotide away. This record belongs to a study of T cells after posttransplantation cyclophosphamide (dated by TCRdb to about 2016). Describing the broader study: The study tracked T cell repertoire reconstitution by TRB sequencing after myeloablative bone marrow transplantation using posttransplantation cyclophosphamide as GVHD prophylaxis. Antigen receptor sequencing was done on samples from roughly 35 PTCy-treated patients and from under 20 related bone marrow donors of those patients. Blood from all 35 or so PTCy patients who had 1-year posttransplant specimens underwent TRB sequencing. TRB sequencing was also done on up to roughly 3 additional blood samples from 2 to 5.2 years after transplant in 3 patients, and on pretransplant blood from 4 patients. Because TRA and TRB clonality correlated tightly in about 10 samples, later TCR analyses were limited to TRB. Public TRB sequences were queried against a database of over 3,600 sequences associated with responses to pathogens, tumor antigens, self-antigens and alloantigens. Broader findings and caveats from the paper: Donor-recipient similarity was low at 1-2 months but rose over the first year, and later blood repertoires were often dominated by donor CD8+ memory clones. Across approximately 41 patients, TRB clonality was highly associated with recipient CMV seropositivity and CMV reactivation, and PTCy diversity was similar to diversity in CNI/methotrexate controls. The TRB repertoires of T cells infiltrating skin or GI tract showed only limited overlap with the TRB repertoires of T cells in blood.

TRB sequencing was run on genomic DNA with either the immunoSEQ assay at survey resolution or the hsTCRB kit. The source study handled its data this way. The immunoSEQ software handled the initial read processing, while the LymphoSeq R package was used for the repertoire analyses. For each TRB dataset, clonality was calculated as 1 minus normalized Shannon entropy, and the Gini coefficient was computed as well. To infer phenotypes in unsorted samples, TRB sequences from sorted subsets of the recipient or donor were mapped onto unsorted samples from the same recipient. Entries here come from immuneACCESS through TCRdb and include only in-frame sequences with V and J called. Some clones fail to appear in such tables; in the studies checked, an unresolved V gene covers under half of the shortfall, and the cause of the remainder is unknown. That table gives V, J and clone size, and the DNA gave D and trimming. The sample profile shows about 5,500 clones; roughly 98% of them were found once. Jointly, the top ten make up about 0.85% of the sample.

The CDR3 measures 14 amino acids from cysteine to phenylalanine. The read is trimmed to its CDR3 DNA, 42 bases read in frame from base 1. V gives up 4 bases and J gives up 6 bases, and the segment between their germline ends measures 16 bases. The germline V gene encodes CDR1 SGDLS and CDR2 YYNGEE. On the day of marrow donation, related bone marrow donors gave peripheral blood samples. Mononuclear cells from peripheral blood and bone marrow were separated by Ficoll-Hypaque density centrifugation and then cryopreserved. CD4+ and CD8+ T cells, including naive and memory subsets, were sorted by FACS on a FACSAria II.

What was sequenced was memory CD4+ T cells sorted from PBMCs. The sequence is built from TRBV9 and TRBJ1-1, with the D gene not confidently named. The sequence derives from a man aged 40-49 years in good health, CMV-negative, and a related stem cell transplant donor. The sequenced DNA is TGTGCCAGCAGCTCCCGACTCGGGGTCTCTGAAGCTTTCTTT. Its protein is CASSSRLGVSEAFF.